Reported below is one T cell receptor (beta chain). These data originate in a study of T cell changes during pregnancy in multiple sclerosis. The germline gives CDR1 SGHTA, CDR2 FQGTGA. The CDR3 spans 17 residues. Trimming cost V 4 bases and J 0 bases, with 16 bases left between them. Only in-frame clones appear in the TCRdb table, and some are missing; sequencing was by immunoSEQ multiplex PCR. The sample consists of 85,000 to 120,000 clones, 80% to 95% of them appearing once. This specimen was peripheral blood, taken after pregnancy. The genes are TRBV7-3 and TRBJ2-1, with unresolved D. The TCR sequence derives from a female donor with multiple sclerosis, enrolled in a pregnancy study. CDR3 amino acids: CASSSFIMRSSYNEQFF. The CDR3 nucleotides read TGTGCCAGCAGCTCCTTCATAATGAGGAGCTCCTACAATGAGCAGTTCTTC.